This TCR beta chain was sequenced in a study of T cell repertoires in cytomegalovirus infection. Study summary: Through public TCR beta signatures, both CMV infection and matching HLA type were indicated.

TCRdb redid the calling of the reads with MiXCR, one entry per CDR3 protein. The sample lists just under 300,000 distinct CDR3 sequences, about a tenth occurring once. The V gene's germline CDR1 is SGDLS and CDR2 YYNGEE. CDR3 length equals 14 residues. J lost 8 bases, V lost 4 bases, and 8 bases had no gene match. This clonotype was detected many times. This rearrangement joins TRBV9 to TRBJ1-5, with 8 nucleotides matching TRBD1. The sample comprised PBMCs. The source is a human donor in good health (CMV status not recorded). Some clones in this sample may be carry-over from other donors' samples. CDR3 sequence reads: CASSPDRAGEPQHF. CDR3 DNA: TGTGCCAGCAGCCCGGACAGGGCCGGAGAGCCCCAGCATTTT.